This T cell receptor (beta chain) was sequenced for a study of cytomegalovirus exposure and HLA in healthy donors. Vbeta (60) and Jbeta (13) primers were used in the PCR. Measured with immunoSEQ multiplex PCR; TCRdb has only the in-frame clones, and not every one. The data hold 180,000 or so clones, with approximately 77% observed a single time. General study points: Reports indicate that TCR beta sequences accurately predicted the HLA-A and HLA-B alleles of most subjects. Presence/absence analyses assumed roughly uniform sequencing depth across donors, which may not hold. In vitro testing confirmed a few CMV-associated chains as specific for CMV antigens. Investigators reported 150 to 200 TCR beta chains as tied to cytomegalovirus.

CDR1 and CDR2 (germline): SGHRS, YFSETQ. The CDR3 is 15 residues long. V trimming: 4 bases; J trimming: 4 bases; junction bases outside the gene matches: 8. About this clone: The target antigen is unknown.

The sequence was collected from a male donor in good health and CMV-seronegative. Sequenced input: PBMCs. This chain links TRBV5-1 with TRBJ2-5; 9 nucleotides match TRBD1. This chain's CDR3 is CASSPGDREGETQYF. The CDR3 nucleotides are TGCGCCAGCAGCCCGGGGGACAGGGAGGGAGAGACCCAGTACTTC.